What follows is one T cell receptor beta chain and its context. Its matching antigen is unknown. The CDR3 covers 17 residues. Per the germline V gene, CDR1 is SGHAT and CDR2 is FQNNGV. The V gene lost 3 bases and the J gene lost 2 bases, with 16 bases spanning the gap. This entry belongs to a study of cytomegalovirus exposure and HLA in healthy donors. General observations from the study: Specific recognition of CMV antigens was confirmed in vitro for a few chains (all CMV-associated). Many donors carried some public TCRs, although rarity characterized most TCR sequences.

The protocol was immunoSEQ multiplex PCR, while the TCRdb copy is restricted to in-frame clones and leaves out a portion. The data hold fewer than 85,000 clones, with roughly 94% observed a single time. The rearrangement links TRBV11-2 to TRBJ1-4, with no clear D. This TCR was sampled from a woman between 18 and 30 years old in good health and CMV-seronegative. The material sequenced was PBMCs. Written as DNA, the CDR3 is TGTGCCAGCAGCTTTTTTAAGAGATTTGCGACTAATGAAAAACTGTTTTTT. Encoded protein: CASSFFKRFATNEKLFF. Complete variable domain (other parts from reference TRBV11-2 and TRBJ1-4): EAGVAQSPRYKIIEKRQSVAFWCNPISGHATLYWYQQILGQGPKLLIQFQNNGVVDDSQLPKDRFSAERLKGVDSTLKIQPAKLEDSAVYLCASSFFKRFATNEKLFFGSGTQLSVL.